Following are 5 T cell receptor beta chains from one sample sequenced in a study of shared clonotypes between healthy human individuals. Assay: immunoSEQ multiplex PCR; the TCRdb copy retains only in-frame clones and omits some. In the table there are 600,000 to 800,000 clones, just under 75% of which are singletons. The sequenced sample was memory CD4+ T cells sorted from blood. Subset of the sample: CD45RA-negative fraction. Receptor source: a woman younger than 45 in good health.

Here the CDR3 reads CASSQVAGQYSYEQYF. CDR3 nucleotides: TGCGCCAGCAGCCAAGTAGCGGGACAGTACTCCTACGAGCAGTACTTC. The rearrangement uses TRBV4-1 and TRBJ2-7; D is perhaps TRBD2 (8 bases). V was trimmed by 1 base and J by 0 bases, leaving 13 bases between them. Germline values: CDR1 MGHRA, CDR2 YSYEKL. The CDR3 is 16 amino acids.

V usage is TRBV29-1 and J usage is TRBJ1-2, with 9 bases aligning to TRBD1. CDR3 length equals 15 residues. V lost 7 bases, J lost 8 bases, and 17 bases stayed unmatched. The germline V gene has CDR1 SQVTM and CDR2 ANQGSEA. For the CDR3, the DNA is TGCAGCGGCGGCGAAGGATGGGACAGGGTGGACGGCTACACCTTC. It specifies CSGGEGWDRVDGYTF. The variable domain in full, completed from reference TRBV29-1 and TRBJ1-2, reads SAVISQKPSRDICQRGTSLTIQCQVDSQVTMMFWYRQQPGQSLTLIATANQGSEATYESGFVIDKFPISRPNLTFSTLTVSNMSPEDSSIYLCSGGEGWDRVDGYTFGSGTRLTVV.

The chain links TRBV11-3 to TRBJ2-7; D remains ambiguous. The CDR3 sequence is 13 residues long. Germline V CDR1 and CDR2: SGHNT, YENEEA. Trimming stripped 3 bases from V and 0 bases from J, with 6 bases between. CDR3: CASSLDASYEQYF. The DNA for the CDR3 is TGTGCCAGCAGCTTGGATGCCTCCTACGAGCAGTACTTC.

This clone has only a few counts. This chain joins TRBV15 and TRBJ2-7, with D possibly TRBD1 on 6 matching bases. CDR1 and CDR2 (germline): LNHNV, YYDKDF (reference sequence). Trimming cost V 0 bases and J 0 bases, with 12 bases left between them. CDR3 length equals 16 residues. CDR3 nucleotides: TGTGCCACCAGCAGAGATCTAGGGGGTGGCTCCTACGAGCAGTACTTC. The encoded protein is CATSRDLGGGSYEQYF.

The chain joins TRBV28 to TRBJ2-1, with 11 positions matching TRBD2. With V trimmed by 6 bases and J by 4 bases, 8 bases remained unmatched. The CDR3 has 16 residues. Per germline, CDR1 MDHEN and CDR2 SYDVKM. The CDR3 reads CASRTAGLAVYNEQFF. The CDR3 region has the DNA TGTGCCAGCAGGACCGCGGGACTAGCGGTTTACAATGAGCAGTTCTTC.